A selection of T cell receptor beta chains follows, all from one sample in a study of shared clonotypes between healthy human individuals. Method: immunoSEQ multiplex PCR; TCRdb's copy keeps in-frame clones and lacks some. This sample has 740,000 or so clones, with roughly 73% found just once. The sequenced sample was memory CD4+ T cells sorted from blood. The receptors derive from a woman aged 25-40 years in good health. Both conserved end residues are part of each CDR3. A D gene is named only where the DNA matches it firmly. A row's size may be missing; if present it is once, few, many or a size class.

V	J	size	D	DNA	CDR3
TRBV19	TRBJ1-5	few	TRBD1	TGTGCCAGTAGTGGGGCCACAGGGGCGGATCAGCCCCAGCATTTT	CASSGATGADQPQHF
TRBV4-1	TRBJ2-3	few	.	TGCGCCAGCAGCCAAGAATTGAGACAGAACACAGATACGCAGTATTTT	CASSQELRQNTDTQYF
TRBV28	TRBJ1-1	many	.	TGTGCCAGCACTCCGGGACACCAGAACACTGAAGCTTTCTTT	CASTPGHQNTEAFF
TRBV7-8	TRBJ2-2	.	TRBD1	TGTGCCAGCAGCCTGGGGACAGCGCGCACCGGGGAGCTGTTTTTT	CASSLGTARTGELFF
TRBV21-1	TRBJ2-5	.	.	TGTGCCAGCAGTCGGCTAGCGGGAGGGCAGCGGGCAGAGACCCAGTACTTC	CASSRLAGGQRAETQYF
TRBV2	TRBJ2-1	.	TRBD1	TGTGCCAGCAGGGGACAGGCCGGTAACAATGAGCAGTTCTTC	CASRGQAGNNEQFF
TRBV28	TRBJ2-7	.	TRBD2	TGTGCCAGCAGTATAATCCTCGGACTAGGAGGTGGAGGGCAGTACTTC	CASSIILGLGGGGQYF
TRBV29-1	TRBJ2-1	few	TRBD2	TGCAGCGCTGATGAGACTAGCGGGTCCTACAATGAGCAGTTCTTC	CSADETSGSYNEQFF
TRBV5-1	TRBJ2-7	.	TRBD1	TGCGCCAGCAGCTTCCTGGGACAGGGTGGAGAGCAGTACTTC	CASSFLGQGGEQYF
TRBV29-1	TRBJ2-1	.	.	TGCAGCGTTCACGGGGGCTACAATGAGCAGTTCTTC	CSVHGGYNEQFF
TRBV14	TRBJ2-1	.	TRBD2	TGTGCCAGCAGCCAACTGGCACTAGCGGCTTACAATGAGCAGTTCTTC	CASSQLALAAYNEQFF
TRBV27	TRBJ1-3	.	TRBD1	TGTGCCAGCAGTTCCGGGACAGGGTTTGCCAACACCATATATTTT	CASSSGTGFANTIYF
TRBV28	TRBJ1-1	.	.	TGTGCCACAAGGACGGTGAACACTGAAGCTTTCTTT	CATRTVNTEAFF
TRBV11-2	TRBJ1-3	.	.	TGTGCCAGCAGCCAGAGGGGTTCCGGAAACACCATATATTTT	CASSQRGSGNTIYF
TRBV19	TRBJ2-2	few	TRBD2	TGTGCCAGTACCGATCGACTAGCGGGAGAGGGGGTGGCCGGGGAGCTGTTTTTT	CASTDRLAGEGVAGELFF
TRBV7-2	TRBJ2-3	many	TRBD1	TGTGCCAGCAGCCAACAGGGGGCTGGAGATACGCAGTATTTT	CASSQQGAGDTQYF
TRBV30	TRBJ2-5	.	TRBD1	TGTGCCTGGAGTCCCAGGGGGAGACAGGAGACCCAGTACTTC	CAWSPRGRQETQYF
TRBV30	TRBJ1-1	.	.	TGTGCCTGGATCGGTACCGTACACACTGAAGCTTTCTTT	CAWIGTVHTEAFF
TRBV15	TRBJ2-5	.	TRBD2	TGTGCCACCAGCACAGGAACTAGCGAATTGTACCAAGAGACCCAGTACTTC	CATSTGTSELYQETQYF
TRBV19	TRBJ2-2	.	TRBD1	TGTGCCAGTAGTCCTGACAGGGCCACCGGGGAGCTGTTTTTT	CASSPDRATGELFF
TRBV20-1	TRBJ1-1	.	.	TGCAGTGCTAGAACACCTTGGGGGGCCCTATTT	CSARTPWGALF
TRBV11-2	TRBJ2-3	.	TRBD2	TGTGCCAGCACCTTTGGGGCGGGAGGGCCAGATACGCAGTATTTT	CASTFGAGGPDTQYF
TRBV27	TRBJ2-5	.	.	TGTGCCAGCAGTTTCTGGGGTAGCGGTCAAGAGACCCAGTACTTC	CASSFWGSGQETQYF
TRBV6-4	TRBJ2-1	.	TRBD2	TGTGCCAGCGGCGGTCTAGCGGGAAAACAGACCTACAATGAGCAGTTCTTC	CASGGLAGKQTYNEQFF
TRBV15	TRBJ1-5	once	.	TGTGCCACCAGCAGAGATCCTCAGACAGGATGGGGGCAGCCCCAGCATTTT	CATSRDPQTGWGQPQHF
TRBV28	TRBJ2-2	.	.	TGTGCCAGCAGCACAGTTACCGGGGAGCTGTTTTTT	CASSTVTGELFF
TRBV4-1	TRBJ2-7	.	.	TGCGCCAGCAGCCAAGATAGGGCCAGGCGGGGCTACGAGCAGTACTTC	CASSQDRARRGYEQYF
TRBV7-2	TRBJ2-7	.	TRBD2	TGTGCCAGCAGCCAAGCGGGAGTGCTGTACGAGCAGTACTTC	CASSQAGVLYEQYF
TRBV6-5	TRBJ2-7	.	.	TGTGCCAGCAGTTACCGCGGGGCCGGCTCCTACGAGCAGTACTTC	CASSYRGAGSYEQYF
TRBV5-1	TRBJ2-1	.	.	TGCGCCAGCAGCCGGGGGACAGCCAAAAACTACAATGAGCAGTTCTTC	CASSRGTAKNYNEQFF
TRBV6-5	TRBJ2-6	few	.	TGTGCCAGCAGGATCTTGAGGGACGGGGCCAACGTCCTGACTTTC	CASRILRDGANVLTF
TRBV27	TRBJ1-5	.	TRBD1	TGTGCCAGCAGCGACAGGGGCAGGGAGCCCCAGCATTTT	CASSDRGREPQHF
TRBV10-3	TRBJ2-7	.	TRBD1	TGTGCCATCAGTGACCCCGGGACAGGGGTGAGGGAGCAGTACTTC	CAISDPGTGVREQYF
TRBV9	TRBJ2-2	.	.	TGTGCCAGCAGCGTAGTAGGAAGTGTTCCCGGGGAGCTGTTTTTT	CASSVVGSVPGELFF
TRBV7-9	TRBJ1-2	.	TRBD1	TGTGCCAGCAGCCCGGGACAGTTAAATGGCTACACCTTC	CASSPGQLNGYTF
TRBV5-1	TRBJ2-1	.	TRBD2	TGCGCCAGCAGCTTGGTTCTAGCGGACTTTAATGAGCAGTTCTTC	CASSLVLADFNEQFF
TRBV6-1	TRBJ2-3	.	.	TGTGCCAGCAGTGAACTGGGGAGTACAGATACGCAGTATTTT	CASSELGSTDTQYF
TRBV29-1	TRBJ2-1	.	.	TGCAGCTGCACGACTAGGCGCTACAATGAGCAGTTCTTC	CSCTTRRYNEQFF
TRBV6-6	TRBJ2-7	.	TRBD1	TGTGCCAGCAGTTACGGGACAGGGATCTACGAGCAGTACTTC	CASSYGTGIYEQYF